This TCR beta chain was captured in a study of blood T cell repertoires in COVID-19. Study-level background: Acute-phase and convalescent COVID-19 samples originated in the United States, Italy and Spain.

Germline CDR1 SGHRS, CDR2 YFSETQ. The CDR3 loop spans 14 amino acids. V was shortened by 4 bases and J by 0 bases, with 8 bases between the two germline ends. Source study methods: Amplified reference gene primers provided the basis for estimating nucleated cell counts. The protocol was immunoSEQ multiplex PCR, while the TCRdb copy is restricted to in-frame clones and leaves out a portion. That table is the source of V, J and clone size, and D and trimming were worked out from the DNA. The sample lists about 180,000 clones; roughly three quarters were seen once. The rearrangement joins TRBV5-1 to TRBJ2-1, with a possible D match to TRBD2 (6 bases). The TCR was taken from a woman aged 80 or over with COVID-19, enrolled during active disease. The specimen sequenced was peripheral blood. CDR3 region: CASSGGSSYNEQFF. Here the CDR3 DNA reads TGCGCCAGCAGCGGGGGGAGCTCCTACAATGAGCAGTTCTTC.